Described below is a single T cell receptor (beta chain) sequence and its context. The record originates from a study of blood T cell repertoires in COVID-19. About the research overall: Samples of COVID-19 (acute and convalescent) were obtained from the United States, Italy and Spain. The cDNA or gDNA used as material had been derived from T cells, B-cell-depleted T cells, or PBMCs.

In the source study's methods: Reference gene primer amplification in the assay estimated nucleated cell counts. Clones were sequenced by immunoSEQ multiplex PCR, and TCRdb holds only the in-frame ones, with some missing. The V and J calls and clone size are taken from that table; D and trimming were inferred from the DNA. The sample includes approximately 390,000 clones, 90% of them seen just once. J was trimmed by 4 bases and V by 1 base; bases with no gene match: 3. Germline-derived CDR1 and CDR2 are SGDLS and YYNGEE. CDR3 size: 14 residues. This TCR was recovered from a man aged 18 to 30 with active or convalescent COVID-19. Sequencing used peripheral blood. V is TRBV9 and J is TRBJ1-1, with 8 bases aligning to TRBD1. This CDR3 reads CASSVSDRATEAFF. CDR3 bases: TGTGCCAGCAGCGTATCGGACAGGGCCACTGAAGCTTTCTTT.